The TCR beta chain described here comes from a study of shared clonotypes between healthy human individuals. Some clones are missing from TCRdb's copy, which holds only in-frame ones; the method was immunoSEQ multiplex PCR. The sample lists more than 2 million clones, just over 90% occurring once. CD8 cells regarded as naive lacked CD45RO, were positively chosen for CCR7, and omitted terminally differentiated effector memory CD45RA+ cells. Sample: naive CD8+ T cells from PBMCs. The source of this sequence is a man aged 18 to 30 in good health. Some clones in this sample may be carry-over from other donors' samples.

In DNA form, the CDR3 reads TGTGCCAGCAGCCCCCCTCTCGATGGTGAGCAGTTCTTC. Its translation: CASSPPLDGEQFF. The rearrangement joins TRBV7-3 to TRBJ2-1; D not certain. V lost 5 bases and J lost 9, with 14 bases in between. The CDR3 is 13 residues long. CDR1 is SGHTA, CDR2 FQGTGA, per germline.